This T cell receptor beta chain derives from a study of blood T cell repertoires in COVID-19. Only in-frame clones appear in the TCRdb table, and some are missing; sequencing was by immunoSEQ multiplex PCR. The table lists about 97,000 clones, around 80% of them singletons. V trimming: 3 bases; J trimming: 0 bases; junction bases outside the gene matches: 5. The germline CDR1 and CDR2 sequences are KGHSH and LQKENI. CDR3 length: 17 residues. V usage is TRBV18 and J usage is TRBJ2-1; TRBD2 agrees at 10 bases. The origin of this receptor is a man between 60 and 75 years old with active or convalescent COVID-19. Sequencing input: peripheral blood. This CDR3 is CASSPPSGGSSYNEQFF. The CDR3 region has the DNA TGTGCCAGCTCACCCCCTAGCGGGGGAAGCTCCTACAATGAGCAGTTCTTC.